These T cell receptor beta chains were read from a single sample in a study of blood T cells in healthy people across ages. TCRdb re-analysed the 5' RACE reads in MiXCR, keeping a single row per CDR3 protein. The repertoire includes some 760,000 distinct CDR3 sequences, around 25% of them detected once, and just under 9.5% sits in the top ten. The same data also contributed to another study, on T cells of mothers and their children.

Sequenced: blood. The receptors here all came from a boy aged 10-17 years in good health. Both conserved end residues are trimmed from each CDR3. A D gene is named only where the DNA matches it firmly.

v_call	d_call	j_call	cdr3_aa
TRBV7-8	.	.	ASSLFLRSSYEQY
TRBV21-1	.	TRBJ2-5	ANSYSGSKETQY
TRBV29-1	TRBD1	TRBJ1-1	SVDTGVLMNTEAF
TRBV6-1	TRBD2	TRBJ2-7	ASRPTGLAYYEQY
TRBV15	TRBD2	TRBJ2-1	ATTGTSGEHYNEQF
TRBV20-1	.	TRBJ2-2	SAREAGVYTGELF
TRBV12-3/TRBV12-4	.	.	ASSLKRDNTYEQY
TRBV28	.	TRBJ2-5	ASSLYGARAQY
TRBV4-2	.	TRBJ2-5	ASSQIPFQETQY
TRBV7-2	TRBD2	TRBJ2-3	ASSLAGGGVDTQY
TRBV10-3	TRBD2	TRBJ2-3	AISESMRGGLDTQY
TRBV7-2	TRBD2	.	ASSPDSGRTFMSSYEQY
TRBV10-3	TRBD2	TRBJ2-2	AIEREWGGELF
TRBV28	.	TRBJ1-1	ASSPWGFGAF
TRBV7-2	.	TRBJ2-5	ASSLEELARETQY
TRBV12-3/TRBV12-4	TRBD2	TRBJ2-5	ASSSGQREGREF
TRBV7-3	TRBD1	.	ASSPKGTGGGGEQF